The 19 T cell receptor beta chains below were found in one sample sequenced in a study of T-cell reconstitution after alpha-beta-depleted transplantation in children. For TCRbeta, the library was prepared with unique molecular identifiers. TCRdb re-called the PCR reads through MiXCR, storing one row per CDR3 protein. The sample gives 200,000 to 250,000 distinct CDR3 sequences, 20% to 30% of which show up once; about 5% is in the top ten. The sample in question was PBMCs, mostly from graft donor cells, obtained 360 days after TCRalphabeta/CD19-depleted stem cell transplant. Every receptor here comes from a female patient younger than 10 who had a stem cell transplant for congenital amegakaryocytic thrombocytopenia, so the T cells may come from the graft donor.

This clonotype was counted a few times. The V call is TRBV10-3, the J call TRBJ1-1; TRBD1 is a possible D gene (5 bases). This CDR3 spans 14 amino acids. V was trimmed by 4 bases and J by 1 base, leaving 10 bases between them. Germline lookup yields CDR1 ENHRY and CDR2 SYGVKD. In DNA, the CDR3 is TGTGCCATCAGTGTCGGAGGGACGAACACTGAAGCTTTCTTT. Translated: CAISVGGTNTEAFF.

The chain employs TRBV20-1 and TRBJ2-2; tentatively, D is TRBD1 (5 bases). Trimming took off 3 bases at V and 1 base at J, with 9 bases between the two ends. The CDR3 is 14 residues long. Per the germline V gene, CDR1 is DFQATT and CDR2 is SNEGSKA (reference sequence). CDR3 amino acids: CSASLQGNTGELFF. Here the CDR3 DNA reads TGCAGTGCTAGTCTGCAGGGGAACACCGGGGAGCTGTTTTTT.

The CDR3 loop is CASSLDRDQPQHF. CDR3 bases: TGTGCCAGCAGCTTAGACAGGGATCAGCCCCAGCATTTT. This chain uses TRBV7-9 with TRBJ1-5; D is possibly TRBD1 (6 bases). CDR3 length equals 13 residues. Per the germline V gene, CDR1 is SEHNR and CDR2 is FQNEAQ (reference sequence). Trimming left V 1 base short and J 5 bases short, with 6 bases between.

This clonotype showed up just a few times. J is TRBJ2-1 and V is TRBV5-1, with D hard to call. This CDR3 has 13 amino acids. CDR1 SGHRS and CDR2 YFSETQ come from the germline V gene. V was shortened by 4 bases and J by 15 bases, with 20 bases between the two germline ends. The CDR3 DNA is TGCGCCAGCAGCCTGGAATGGCTAAACAAGGTGTTCTTC. As protein: CASSLEWLNKVFF.

The gene calls are TRBV28 and TRBJ2-2, with 8 bases that match TRBD1. The CDR3 runs 12 residues. The V gene end was trimmed by 6 bases and the J gene end by 6 bases; junction bases not matched to a gene: 0. The V gene's germline CDR1 is MDHEN and CDR2 SYDVKM. In DNA, the CDR3 is TGTGCCAGCAGACAGGGGGCCGGGGAGCTGTTTTTT. This codes for CASRQGAGELFF.

The chain carries TRBV6-1 and TRBJ2-3; no firm D call. The germline V and J ends were trimmed by 7 bases and 3 bases, with 14 bases remaining between them. This CDR3 is built from 14 residues. Germline assignment: CDR1 MNHNS and CDR2 SASEGT. CDR3 sequence (DNA): TGTGCCAGCAAGAATGGCGGATCGACAGATACGCAGTATTTT. Protein product: CASKNGGSTDTQYF.

This clonotype showed up just a few times. The rearrangement joins TRBV6-2 or TRBV6-3 to TRBJ2-4; 9 nucleotides match TRBD1. V lost 4 bases and J lost 3; bases outside the gene matches: 7. This CDR3 spans 16 amino acids. Germline V gene lookup returns CDR1 MNHEY and CDR2 SVGEGT. The CDR3: CASSFRDRVVKNIQYF. The CDR3 DNA sequence: TGTGCCAGCAGTTTCCGGGACAGGGTCGTCAAAAACATTCAGTACTTC.

Ten or more counts support this clonotype. V is TRBV5-4 and J is TRBJ1-4, with D maybe TRBD1 (5 bases). This CDR3 has 17 amino acids. With 3 bases removed from V and 5 bases from J, the gap between germline ends came to 20 bases. The germline CDR1 and CDR2 sequences are SGHNT and YYREEE (reference sequence). Here the CDR3 DNA reads TGTGCCAGCAGCTCATTGGGACCCCGGGCCCGAAATGAAAAACTGTTTTTT. Its protein product is CASSSLGPRARNEKLFF.

This clonotype was seen many times. This chain links TRBV12-3 or TRBV12-4 with TRBJ1-6; D unresolved. The CDR3 length is 15 residues. V was shortened by 1 base and J by 8 bases, with 12 bases between the two germline ends. The DNA of the CDR3 is TGTGCCAGCAGTTTAGATGGACTGTTGGATTCACCCCTCCACTTT. It yields the protein CASSLDGLLDSPLHF.

This clonotype was observed a handful of times. The chain couples TRBV24-1 to TRBJ2-1; D is ambiguous. The germline CDR1 and CDR2 sequences are KGHDR and SFDVKD. V was pared by 4 bases and J by 4 bases, with 7 bases between. The CDR3 runs 13 residues. CDR3 sequence (DNA): TGTGCCACCAGTGACACTATTTACAATGAGCAGTTCTTC. Translated: CATSDTIYNEQFF.

This clonotype showed up just a few times. The chain carries TRBV4-1 and TRBJ2-7, with D possibly called TRBD1 or TRBD2 (6 bases each). The CDR3 runs to 16 residues. V lost 4 bases and J 3 bases, leaving 19 bases between the germline ends. The V gene's germline CDR1 is MGHRA and CDR2 YSYEKL. CDR3 loop: CASSRGAGGAVYEQYF. For the CDR3, the DNA is TGCGCCAGCAGCCGGGGGGCCGGGGGCGCAGTCTACGAGCAGTACTTC.

CDR3 DNA: TGTGCCAGCAGTAGTGTCACCTACAATGAGCAGTTCTTC. This codes for CASSSVTYNEQFF. V usage is TRBV7-9 and J usage is TRBJ2-1; D is uncertain. This CDR3 comprises 13 residues. V lost 6 bases and J 2 bases, leaving 8 bases between the germline ends. CDR1 SEHNR and CDR2 FQNEAQ come from the germline V gene (reference sequence).

This chain connects TRBV15 to TRBJ2-3; 8 bases fit TRBD2. The junction had 10 bases not matched to a gene; V was cut back by 1 base and J by 1 base. The CDR3 contains 18 residues. Germline CDR1 reads LNHNV; CDR2 reads YYDKDF (reference sequence). The CDR3 bases are TGTGCCACCAGCAGAGTTCGATCGAGCGGGAGAGGCACAGATACGCAGTATTTT. Translated, it gives CATSRVRSSGRGTDTQYF.

This rearrangement joins TRBV7-9 to TRBJ2-7; unclear D gene. Germline assignment: CDR1 SEHNR and CDR2 FQNEAQ (reference sequence). The V end lost 3 bases, the J end lost 2 bases, and 11 bases lay between the germline ends. The CDR3 covers 14 residues. CDR3 loop: CASSFANGTYEQYF. The CDR3 DNA follows: TGTGCCAGCAGCTTTGCGAACGGAACCTACGAGCAGTACTTC.

This clonotype occurred a few times. The chain joins TRBV20-1 to TRBJ1-5; 11 bases align to TRBD1. This CDR3 spans 13 amino acids. J lost 5 bases, V lost 6 bases, and 3 bases had no gene match. Germline V lookup: CDR1 DFQATT, CDR2 SNEGSKA (reference sequence). The CDR3: CSARTGGDQPQHF. The CDR3 coding sequence is TGCAGTGCGCGGACAGGGGGCGATCAGCCCCAGCATTTT.

This chain connects TRBV5-1 to TRBJ1-4; D is possibly TRBD1 (5 bases). Between the trimmed V and J ends, which lost 3 bases and 4 bases, there was a span of 13 bases. CDR1 and CDR2 (germline): SGHRS, YFSETQ. CDR3 length: 15 residues. The DNA of the CDR3 is TGCGCCAGCAGCTCGAGGGGCCCGAGTAATGAAAAACTGTTTTTT. This codes for CASSSRGPSNEKLFF.

The chain uses TRBV20-1 and TRBJ1-1; maybe TRBD1 (5 bases). This CDR3 has 13 residues. V was trimmed by 0 bases and J by 5 bases, leaving 10 bases between them. Looked up from germline, CDR1 is DFQATT and CDR2 is SNEGSKA (reference sequence). CDR3 sequence: CSARDWGVTEAFF. The CDR3, as DNA: TGCAGTGCTAGAGACTGGGGGGTTACTGAAGCTTTCTTT.

The chain joins TRBV6-1 to TRBJ1-6; D is ambiguous. Trimming cost V 6 bases and J 8 bases, with 11 bases left between them. Germline V lookup: CDR1 MNHNS, CDR2 SASEGT. The CDR3 spans 13 residues. CDR3 protein: CASSSRPYSPLHF. The CDR3 DNA reads as TGTGCCAGCAGCTCCCGACCTTATTCACCCCTCCACTTT.

The CDR3 DNA reads as TGTGCCAGTAGTCAGGATGGCCTCGGGCAGTACTTC. As protein: CASSQDGLGQYF. V gene TRBV19 combines with J gene TRBJ2-7; the D is unclear. The CDR3 loop spans 12 amino acids. CDR1 LNHDA and CDR2 SQIVND come from the germline V gene (reference sequence). V shed 5 bases and J shed 9 bases, with 14 bases lying between them.